This TCR beta chain comes out of a study of cytomegalovirus exposure and HLA in healthy donors. V was clipped by 6 bases and J by 3 bases; unmatched bases: 11. The CDR3 sequence is 16 residues long. Germline V gives CDR1 MDHEN, CDR2 SYDVKM. As regards this clone: The antigen remains undetermined.

Primers: 60 Vbeta forward and 13 Jbeta reverse. Data came from immunoSEQ multiplex PCR; TCRdb stores just in-frame clones and leaves some out. The sample shows 200,000 to 250,000 clones, roughly 80% of them seen only once. General study points: Later work found most CMV-associated TCR beta chains apparently HLA-restricted.

The material sequenced was PBMCs. The clonotype originates from a girl aged 5-17 years in good health and CMV-seronegative. The chain links TRBV28 to TRBJ2-3; TRBD1 matches at 8 bases. The CDR3 protein is CASRPGGAGITDTQYF. As DNA, the CDR3 is TGTGCCAGCAGACCAGGGGGCGCGGGTATAACAGATACGCAGTATTTT.